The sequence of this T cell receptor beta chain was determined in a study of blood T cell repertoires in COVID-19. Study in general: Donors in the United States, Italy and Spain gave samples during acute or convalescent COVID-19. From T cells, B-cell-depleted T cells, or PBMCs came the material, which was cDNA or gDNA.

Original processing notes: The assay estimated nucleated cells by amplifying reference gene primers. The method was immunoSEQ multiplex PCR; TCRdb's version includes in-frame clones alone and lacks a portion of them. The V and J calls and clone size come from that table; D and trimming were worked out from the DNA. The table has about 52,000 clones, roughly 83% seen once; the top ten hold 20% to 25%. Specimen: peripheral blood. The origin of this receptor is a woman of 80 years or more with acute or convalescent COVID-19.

This CDR3 reads CATSRAGLGEKLFF. CDR3 nucleotide sequence: TGTGCCACCAGCAGAGCCGGGTTGGGTGAAAAACTGTTTTTT. The rearrangement links TRBV15 to TRBJ1-4, with D unresolved. Trimming cost V 1 base and J 7 bases, with 10 bases left between them. CDR1 and CDR2 from the germline V gene are LNHNV and YYDKDF (reference sequence). The length of the CDR3 is 14 residues.